Detailed here is one T cell receptor (beta chain). This record comes from a study of blood T cell repertoires in COVID-19. Trimming cost V 8 bases and J 0 bases; bases outside gene matches: 1. Germline V gene sequence: CDR1 LNHDA, CDR2 SQIVND (reference sequence). This CDR3 comprises 13 residues. The table came from immunoSEQ multiplex PCR; TCRdb's copy has only in-frame clones and leaves some out. The sample shows 150,000 to 170,000 clones, under 85% of them seen only once. This sequence was found in a man aged 60 to 69 with COVID-19, enrolled during active disease. The sequenced material came from peripheral blood. This chain joins TRBV19 and TRBJ1-2, with 9 bases matching TRBD1. CDR3 nucleotides: TGTGCCAGTCGGGACAGGGCTAACTATGGCTACACCTTC. Translating gives CASRDRANYGYTF.